The 14 T cell receptor beta chains below were found in one sample sequenced in a study of vaccination and CD4 T cells after COVID-19. Documented treatment: roughly ten-day PBMC culture with coronavirus spike peptide pools or control peptides (ViraFEST assay). The antigens these receptors bind are not known. Sequencing of DNA taken from cultured CD4+ T cells relied on the Oncomine TCR Beta short-read assay. TCRdb independently ran MiXCR on the PCR reads; one entry per CDR3 protein. Of about 14,000 distinct CDR3 sequences in the sample, 55% to 80% were seen once. Sequencing used CD4+ T cells from blood, cultured in vitro. These receptors came from a human donor who had recovered from COVID-19.

This sequence joins TRBV7-2 and TRBJ2-7, with 7 bases identical to TRBD1. Germline values: CDR1 SGHTA, CDR2 FQGNSA. Trimming cost V 4 bases and J 2 bases; bases outside gene matches: 2. The CDR3 contains 13 residues. The CDR3 DNA sequence: TGTGCCAGCAGCTACGGGACAGCCTACGAGCAGTACTTC. Protein: CASSYGTAYEQYF.

The chain is built from TRBV10-1 and TRBJ2-1; D possibly corresponds to TRBD2 (6 bases). Per germline, CDR1 WNHNN and CDR2 SYGVQD (reference sequence). The V end lost 0 bases, the J end lost 8 bases, and 14 bases lay between the germline ends. This CDR3 region has 15 residues. The CDR3 coding sequence is TGCGCCAGCAGTGAGTCAGGCGGGGTTGGGGATGAGCAGTTCTTC. Its translation: CASSESGGVGDEQFF.

This rearrangement joins TRBV20-1 to TRBJ1-5, with 10 bases matching TRBD1. CDR3 size: 17 residues. The J segment lost 4 bases and the V segment lost 6 bases, leaving 15 bases of the junction unmatched. Germline loops: CDR1 DFQATT, CDR2 SNEGSKA (reference sequence). The CDR3 here is CSASGGVGQGTNQPQHF. The CDR3 nucleotides are TGCAGTGCAAGTGGGGGTGTGGGACAGGGGACTAATCAGCCCCAGCATTTT.

The rearrangement uses TRBV6-1 and TRBJ1-2; TRBD1 matches at 9 bases. This CDR3 is 15 amino acids long. Germline V gene data show CDR1 as MNHNS and CDR2 as SASEGT. Unmatched junction bases numbered 7, after V lost 1 base and J lost 7 bases. The CDR3 region is CASSEDWTGVGGYTF. The DNA for the CDR3 is TGTGCCAGCAGTGAAGACTGGACAGGGGTGGGTGGCTACACCTTC.

The rearrangement joins TRBV7-6 to TRBJ2-1; no definite D call. The V gene's germline CDR1 is SGHVS and CDR2 FNYEAQ. Trimming took off 2 bases at V and 7 bases at J, with 12 bases between the two ends. There are 14 residues in the CDR3. CDR3 loop: CASSLSSAVNEQFF. The CDR3 nucleotides are TGTGCCAGCAGCTTAAGTTCGGCTGTAAATGAGCAGTTCTTC.

This chain uses TRBV7-9 with TRBJ2-3; unclear D gene. The V gene's germline CDR1 is SEHNR and CDR2 FQNEAQ (reference sequence). There are 15 residues in the CDR3. V gave up 1 base and J gave up 1 base, with 9 bases separating them. The CDR3 nucleotides are TGTGCCAGCAGCTTAGAGGCCAAGGGCACAGATACGCAGTATTTT. Its translation: CASSLEAKGTDTQYF.

This clonotype has a handful of counts. The rearrangement links TRBV24-1 to TRBJ2-3; perhaps TRBD2 as D (5 bases). V lost 2 bases to trimming and J lost 0 bases, with 14 bases between them. The CDR3 sequence is 17 residues long. Germline CDR1 is KGHDR and CDR2 is SFDVKD. CDR3 protein: CATSDYGISSSTDTQYF. DNA of the CDR3: TGTGCCACCAGTGATTACGGGATTAGTTCTAGCACAGATACGCAGTATTTT.

This clonotype came up once. V and J are TRBV6-2 or TRBV6-3 and TRBJ2-7; 12 bases align to TRBD1. The V gene end was trimmed by 6 bases and the J gene end by 2 bases; junction bases not matched to a gene: 8. Germline V lookup: CDR1 MNHEY, CDR2 SVGEGT. There are 16 residues in the CDR3. Here the CDR3 reads CASSLGTGGLTYEQYF. The CDR3 DNA reads as TGTGCCAGCAGCCTAGGGACAGGGGGCCTAACCTACGAGCAGTACTTC.

The chain employs TRBV5-4 and TRBJ1-2; D is possibly TRBD1 (6 bases). V lost 6 bases to trimming and J lost 0 bases, with 24 bases between them. CDR3 length: 18 amino acids. Germline V gene data show CDR1 as SGHNT and CDR2 as YYREEE (reference sequence). This CDR3 is CASTGGLGGNIANYGYTF. CDR3 bases: TGTGCCAGCACGGGGGGCTTAGGCGGGAATATAGCTAACTATGGCTACACCTTC.

The chain employs TRBV18 and TRBJ2-7; a weak D match, TRBD1 (6 bases). This CDR3 region has 13 residues. Germline V CDR1 and CDR2: KGHSH, LQKENI. The V end was cut by 4 bases, the J end by 5 bases, with 12 bases between. CDR3 bases: TGTGCCAGCTCACGAGGGGGTGACCACGAGCAGTACTTC. This codes for CASSRGGDHEQYF.

CDR3 sequence reads: CASSLGWDNYGYTF. The CDR3 nucleotides read TGCGCCAGCAGCTTGGGGTGGGATAACTATGGCTACACCTTC. The chain joins TRBV5-1 to TRBJ1-2, with D hard to call. Germline V gene lookup returns CDR1 SGHRS and CDR2 YFSETQ. The V gene lost 0 bases and the J gene lost 1 base, with 7 bases spanning the gap. This CDR3 has 14 residues.

The chain recombines TRBV7-9 with TRBJ1-3; D remains unclear. The germline V and J ends were trimmed by 5 bases and 3 bases, with 17 bases remaining between them. CDR3 size: 16 residues. CDR1 and CDR2 (germline): SEHNR, FQNEAQ (reference sequence). The CDR3 spells CASSPLAGSDGNTIYF. The CDR3 region has the DNA TGTGCCAGCAGCCCCCTGGCGGGGTCTGATGGAAACACCATATATTTT. Supplemented by reference TRBV7-9 and TRBJ1-3, the full variable domain reads DTGVSQNPRHKITKRGQNVTFRCDPISEHNRLYWYRQTLGQGPEFLTYFQNEAQLEKSRLLSDRFSAERPKGSFSTLEIQRTEQGDSAMYLCASSPLAGSDGNTIYFGEGSWLTVV.

V is TRBV28 and J is TRBJ2-3; D is perhaps TRBD2 (5 bases). Germline CDR1 and CDR2: MDHEN and SYDVKM. V was shortened by 8 bases and J by 0 bases, with 9 bases between the two germline ends. This CDR3 has 13 amino acids. The CDR3 nucleotides are TGTGCCAGCCGTGAGGGCAGCACAGATACGCAGTATTTT. Translating gives CASREGSTDTQYF.

This clonotype is termed large. V is TRBV30 and J is TRBJ1-5; D is unresolved. The CDR3 length is 13 residues. V gave up 0 bases and J gave up 3 bases, with 6 bases separating them. Looked up from germline, CDR1 is GTSNPN and CDR2 is SVGIG (reference sequence). CDR3 loop: CAWSVNYNQPQHF. The CDR3 DNA sequence: TGTGCCTGGAGTGTGAACTACAATCAGCCCCAGCATTTT.